The 14 T cell receptor beta chains below come from one sample, sequenced in a study of beta chain features in type 1 diabetes (dated by TCRdb to between 2017 and 2018). The library was produced with the immunoSEQ multiplex PCR assay. The High Capacity cDNA Reverse Transcription Kit was used to reverse transcribe all of the isolated RNA, meaning that expressed TCRB transcripts were what got sequenced. TCRdb retrieved this table from immuneACCESS and kept in-frame rearrangements only. Not all clones are present; in checked studies, unresolved V genes account for under half, and no reason is known for the remainder. Present in this sample are about 650,000 clones, over 10% of which were seen just once. The ten largest clones capture more than 0.1% of the sample. Overall study outcomes, separate from this receptor: A moderate but significant shortening of TCRB CDR3 length was observed in type 1 diabetes patients in all four CD4+ subsets.

No antigen has been assigned to these receptors. Sequences were obtained from naive CD4+ T cells from blood. The sample's cell subset or site label, decoded: true naive CD4+ T cells. Receptors originate from a man aged 25-45 years with type 1 diabetes.

The chain links TRBV5-4 to TRBJ2-1; 7 bases line up with TRBD1. Germline-derived CDR1 and CDR2 are SGHNT and YYREEE (reference sequence). The CDR3 spans 15 residues. Trimming cost V 1 base and J 4 bases; bases outside gene matches: 5. CDR3 residues: CASSLPQGSYNEQFF. In DNA, the CDR3 is TGTGCCAGCAGCTTGCCACAGGGGTCTTACAATGAGCAGTTCTTC. The variable domain in full, with the rest retrieved from reference TRBV5-4 and TRBJ2-1, is ETGVTQSPTHLIKTRGQQVTLRCSSQSGHNTVSWYQQALGQGPQFIFQYYREEENGRGNFPPRFSGLQFPNYSSELNVNALELDDSALYLCASSLPQGSYNEQFFGPGTRLTVL.

The chain has TRBV6-6 and TRBJ1-5; 8 positions agree with TRBD1. Germline values: CDR1 MNHNY, CDR2 SVGAGI (reference sequence). The CDR3 extends over 15 amino acids. Unmatched junction bases numbered 9, after V lost 6 bases and J lost 5 bases. This CDR3 reads CASSSSDRVDQPQHF. The CDR3 DNA is TGTGCCAGCAGCTCTTCGGACAGGGTCGATCAGCCCCAGCATTTT.

This chain uses TRBV4-1 with TRBJ2-7; maybe TRBD2 (5 bases). Germline V CDR1 and CDR2: MGHRA, YSYEKL. The CDR3 consists of 14 residues. V was cut by 1 base and J by 0 bases, with 7 bases left in between. The CDR3 reads CASSQGGLSYEQYF. CDR3 in DNA: TGCGCCAGCAGCCAAGGAGGACTCTCCTACGAGCAGTACTTC.

A few counts support this clone. The J gene is TRBJ2-3, the V gene TRBV7-2, with 9 bases matching TRBD2. This CDR3 has 16 amino acids. The ends lost 8 bases at V and 0 bases at J; junction bases unmatched: 9. Germline CDR1 is SGHTA and CDR2 is FQGNSA. In nucleotides, the CDR3 is TGTGCCAGCCTAAAGGGGCTAGCGGGGAGCACAGATACGCAGTATTTT. It is translated as CASLKGLAGSTDTQYF.

The CDR3 is CASSNTRAGSGNTIYF. The CDR3 nucleotides are TGCGCCAGCAGCAACACAAGGGCGGGCTCTGGAAACACCATATATTTT. V usage is TRBV4-3 and J usage is TRBJ1-3; unclear D gene. CDR1 LGHNA and CDR2 YSLEER come from the germline V gene. Trimming removed 5 bases at V and 0 bases at J, with 14 bases between. There are 16 residues in the CDR3.

CDR3: CASSVGNSSPEPQHF. The CDR3 DNA reads TGTGCCAGCAGCGTAGGGAACAGCTCCCCTGAGCCCCAGCATTTT. The V call is TRBV9, the J call TRBJ1-5; D is uncertain. CDR3 length: 15 amino acids. The germline V and J ends were trimmed by 0 bases and 8 bases, with 15 bases remaining between them. The germline gives CDR1 SGDLS, CDR2 YYNGEE.

J is TRBJ2-7 and V is TRBV19; tentatively, D is TRBD2 (6 bases). The V gene's germline CDR1 is LNHDA and CDR2 SQIVND (reference sequence). The V and J ends lost 4 bases and 1 base respectively, with 14 bases between them. The CDR3 is made up of 15 amino acids. In nucleotides, the CDR3 is TGTGCCAGTAGTACGACCGGGACTTCATCCTACGAGCAGTACTTC. Its protein product is CASSTTGTSSYEQYF. Full variable domain (remainder filled in from reference TRBV19 and TRBJ2-7): DGGITQSPKYLFRKEGQNVTLSCEQNLNHDAMYWYRQDPGQGLRLIYYSQIVNDFQKGDIAEGYSVSREKKESFPLTVTSAQKNPTAFYLCASSTTGTSSYEQYFGPGTRLTVT.

J is TRBJ1-1 and V is TRBV29-1; D gene ambiguous. The CDR3 totals 12 residues. Germline CDR1 is SQVTM and CDR2 is ANQGSEA. Trimming cost V 5 bases and J 3 bases, with 10 bases left between them. The CDR3 nucleotides are TGCAGCGTTTCGGACGGGGACACTGAAGCTTTCTTT. Translation gives CSVSDGDTEAFF.

This clone was observed a handful of times. V is TRBV19 and J is TRBJ1-1, with D possibly being TRBD1 (5 bases). V was clipped by 1 base and J by 7 bases, with 16 bases between them. From germline, CDR1 is LNHDA and CDR2 SQIVND (reference sequence). The CDR3 contains 15 residues. As DNA, the CDR3 is TGTGCCAGTAGTATAGTTTGGGGCTCCGTAGGTGAAGCTTTCTTT. Translating gives CASSIVWGSVGEAFF.

This clone occurred once. This chain uses TRBV9 with TRBJ2-1; TRBD2 might be the D (6 bases). Germline CDR1 reads SGDLS; CDR2 reads YYNGEE. This CDR3 region has 16 residues. Trimming stripped 4 bases from V and 4 bases from J, with 18 bases between. The CDR3 region is CASSTPGGPRYNEQFF. In DNA, the CDR3 is TGTGCCAGCAGCACCCCCGGGGGTCCCAGGTACAATGAGCAGTTCTTC. Combining the CDR3 with reference TRBV9 and TRBJ2-1 gives the whole variable domain DSGVTQTPKHLITATGQRVTLRCSPRSGDLSVYWYQQSLDQGLQFLIQYYNGEERAKGNILERFSAQQFPDLHSELNLSSLELGDSALYFCASSTPGGPRYNEQFFGPGTRLTVL.

This clone was found a few times. This chain connects TRBV5-6 to TRBJ1-6; D is unclear. The CDR3 consists of 14 residues. CDR1 SGHDT and CDR2 YYEEEE come from the germline V gene. The germline V and J ends were trimmed by 0 bases and 6 bases, with 7 bases remaining between them. The CDR3 here is CASSLGYLNSPLHF. DNA for the CDR3: TGTGCCAGCAGCTTGGGGTACCTTAATTCACCCCTCCACTTT.

V and J are TRBV19 and TRBJ2-5, with D hard to call. With 5 bases removed from V and 3 bases from J, the gap between germline ends came to 7 bases. This CDR3 is 12 amino acids long. Germline-derived CDR1 and CDR2 are LNHDA and SQIVND (reference sequence). CDR3 in amino acids: CASSPGEETQYF. In DNA form, the CDR3 reads TGTGCCAGTAGTCCTGGAGAAGAGACCCAGTACTTC.

This clone was seen only a few times. The CDR3 protein is CASSYSYGNNEQFF. CDR3 DNA: TGTGCCAGCAGTTATTCCTACGGTAACAATGAGCAGTTCTTC. J is TRBJ2-1 and V is TRBV6-5; D is ambiguous. The germline V gene encodes CDR1 MNHEY and CDR2 SVGAGI. The CDR3 is made up of 14 amino acids. Trimming removed 3 bases from V and 5 bases from J, with 11 bases in between.

The chain has TRBV15 and TRBJ2-2; D is unclear. CDR3 size: 17 residues. Trimming stripped 0 bases from V and 1 base from J, with 12 bases between. Germline V lookup: CDR1 LNHNV, CDR2 YYDKDF (reference sequence). Here the CDR3 DNA reads TGTGCCACCAGCAGAGATAGGTCTACCAGGAACACCGGGGAGCTGTTTTTT. Translating gives CATSRDRSTRNTGELFF. The whole variable domain, filled in from reference TRBV15 and TRBJ2-2, reads DAMVIQNPRYQVTQFGKPVTLSCSQTLNHNVMYWYQQKSSQAPKLLFHYYDKDFNNEADTPDNFQSRRPNTSFCFLDIRSPGLGDTAMYLCATSRDRSTRNTGELFFGEGSRLTVL.